This T cell receptor beta chain stems from a study of OX40 agonist ivuxolimab in advanced cancers. Across the study: Checkpoint inhibitors had been given previously to approximately 40% of patients.

Germline CDR1 reads MNHEY; CDR2 reads SVGAGI. The CDR3 is 14 amino acids. Trimming removed 0 bases from V and 5 bases from J, with 8 bases in between. TCRdb keeps only in-frame clones here, not all; method: immunoSEQ multiplex PCR. The repertoire includes some 57,000 clones, 70% to 90% of them detected once, and roughly 1.2% sits in the top ten. The source of this sequence is an adult with an advanced solid tumor such as melanoma, head and neck, liver or kidney cancer. This chain joins TRBV6-5 and TRBJ2-1; D possibly matches TRBD1 or TRBD2 (5 bases each). Sequencing used CD4+ or CD8+ T cells sorted from blood, obtained in a trial of the OX40 agonist ivuxolimab. Here the CDR3 reads CASSYSGRDNEQFF. Written as DNA, the CDR3 is TGTGCCAGCAGTTACTCGGGGCGGGACAATGAGCAGTTCTTC.